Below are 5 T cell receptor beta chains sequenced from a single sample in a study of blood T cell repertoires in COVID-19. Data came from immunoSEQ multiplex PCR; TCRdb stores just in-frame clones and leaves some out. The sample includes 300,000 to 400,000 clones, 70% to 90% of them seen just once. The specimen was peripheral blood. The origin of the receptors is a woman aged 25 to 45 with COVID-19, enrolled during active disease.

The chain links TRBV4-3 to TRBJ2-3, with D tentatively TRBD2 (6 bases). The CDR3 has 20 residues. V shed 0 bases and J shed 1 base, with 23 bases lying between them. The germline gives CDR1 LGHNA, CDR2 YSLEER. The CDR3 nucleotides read TGCGCCAGCAGCCAAGATCCAAGCGGGCATGAAACCTGGGGCACAGATACGCAGTATTTT. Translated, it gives CASSQDPSGHETWGTDTQYF.

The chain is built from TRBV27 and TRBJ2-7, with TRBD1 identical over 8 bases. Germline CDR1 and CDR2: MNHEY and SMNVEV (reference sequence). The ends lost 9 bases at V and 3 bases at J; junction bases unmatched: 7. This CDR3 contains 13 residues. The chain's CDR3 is CASKMTGVYEQYV. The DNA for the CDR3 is TGTGCCAGTAAAATGACAGGGGTCTACGAGCAGTACGTC.

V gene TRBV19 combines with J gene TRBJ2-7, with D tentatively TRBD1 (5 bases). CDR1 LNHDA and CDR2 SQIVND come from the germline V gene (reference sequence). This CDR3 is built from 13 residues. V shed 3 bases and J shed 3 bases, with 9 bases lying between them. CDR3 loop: CASSIRQSYEQYF. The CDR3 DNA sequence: TGTGCCAGTAGTATTCGACAGAGCTACGAGCAGTACTTC.

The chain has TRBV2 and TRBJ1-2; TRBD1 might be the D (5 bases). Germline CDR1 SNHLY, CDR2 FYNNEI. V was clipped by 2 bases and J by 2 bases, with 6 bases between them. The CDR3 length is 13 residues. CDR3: CASSEWGNYGYTF. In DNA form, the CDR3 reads TGTGCCAGCAGTGAATGGGGCAACTATGGCTACACCTTC.

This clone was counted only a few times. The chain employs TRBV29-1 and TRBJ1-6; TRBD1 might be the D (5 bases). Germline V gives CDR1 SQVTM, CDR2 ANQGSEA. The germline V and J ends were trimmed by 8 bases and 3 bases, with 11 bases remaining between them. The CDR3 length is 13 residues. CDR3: CSIKQDYNSPLHF. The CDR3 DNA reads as TGCAGCATTAAACAGGACTATAATTCACCCCTCCACTTT.